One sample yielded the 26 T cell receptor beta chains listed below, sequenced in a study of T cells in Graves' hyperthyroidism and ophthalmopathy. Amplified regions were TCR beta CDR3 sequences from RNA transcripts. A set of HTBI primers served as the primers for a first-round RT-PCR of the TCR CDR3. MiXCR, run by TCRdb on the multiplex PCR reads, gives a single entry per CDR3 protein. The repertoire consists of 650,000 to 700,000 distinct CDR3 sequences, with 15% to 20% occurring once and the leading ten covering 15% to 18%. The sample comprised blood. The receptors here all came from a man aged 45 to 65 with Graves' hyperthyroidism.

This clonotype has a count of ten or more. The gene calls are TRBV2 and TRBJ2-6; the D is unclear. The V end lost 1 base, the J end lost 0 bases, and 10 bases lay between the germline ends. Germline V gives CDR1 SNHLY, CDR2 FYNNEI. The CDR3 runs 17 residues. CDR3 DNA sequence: TGTGCCAGCAGTGAAGAAACAGCCCGCTCTGGGGCCAACGTCCTGACTTTC. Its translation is CASSEETARSGANVLTF.

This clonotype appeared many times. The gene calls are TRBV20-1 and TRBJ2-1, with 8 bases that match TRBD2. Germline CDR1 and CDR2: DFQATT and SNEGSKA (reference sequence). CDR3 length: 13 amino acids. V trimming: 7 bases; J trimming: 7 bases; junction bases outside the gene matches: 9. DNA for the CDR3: TGCAGTGGGGTACTAGCGGCTGAAAATGAGCAGTTCTTC. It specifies CSGVLAAENEQFF.

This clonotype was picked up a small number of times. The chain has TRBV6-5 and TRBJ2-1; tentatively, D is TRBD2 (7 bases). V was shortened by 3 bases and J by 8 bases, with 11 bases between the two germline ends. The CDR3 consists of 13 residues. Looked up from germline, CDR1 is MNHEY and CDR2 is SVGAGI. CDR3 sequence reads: CASSYGGADEQFF. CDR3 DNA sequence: TGTGCCAGCAGTTATGGGGGGGCGGATGAGCAGTTCTTC.

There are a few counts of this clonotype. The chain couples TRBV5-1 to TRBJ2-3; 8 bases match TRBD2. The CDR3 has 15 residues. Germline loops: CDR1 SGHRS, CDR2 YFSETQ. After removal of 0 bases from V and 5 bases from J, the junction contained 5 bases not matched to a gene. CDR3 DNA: TGCGCCAGCAGCTTGGAGCGGGAGTATCTAGATACGCAGTATTTT. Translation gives CASSLEREYLDTQYF.

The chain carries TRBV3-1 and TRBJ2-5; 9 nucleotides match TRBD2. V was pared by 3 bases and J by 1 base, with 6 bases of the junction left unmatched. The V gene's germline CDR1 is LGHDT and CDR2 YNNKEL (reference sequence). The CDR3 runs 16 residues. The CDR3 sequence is CASSQGAGGRQETQYF. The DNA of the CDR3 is TGTGCCAGCAGCCAGGGAGCGGGAGGCCGCCAAGAGACCCAGTACTTC.

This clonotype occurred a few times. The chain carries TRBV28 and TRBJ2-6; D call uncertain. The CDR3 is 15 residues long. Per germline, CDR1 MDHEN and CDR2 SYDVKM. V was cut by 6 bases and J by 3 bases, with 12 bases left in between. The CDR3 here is CASSITSSGANVLTF. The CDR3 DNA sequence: TGTGCCAGCAGCATCACCAGTAGTGGGGCCAACGTCCTGACTTTC.

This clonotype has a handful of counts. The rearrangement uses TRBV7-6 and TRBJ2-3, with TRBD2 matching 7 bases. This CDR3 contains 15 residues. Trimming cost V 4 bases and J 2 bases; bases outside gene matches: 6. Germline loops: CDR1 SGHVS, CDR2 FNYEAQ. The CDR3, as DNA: TGTGCCAGCAGCTCGCTGGGGGGGTACACAGATACGCAGTATTTT. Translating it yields CASSSLGGYTDTQYF.

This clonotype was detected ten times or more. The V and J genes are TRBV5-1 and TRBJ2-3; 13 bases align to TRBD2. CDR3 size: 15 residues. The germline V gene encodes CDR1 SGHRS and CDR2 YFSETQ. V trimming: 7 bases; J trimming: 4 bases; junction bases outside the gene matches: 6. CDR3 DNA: TGCGCCAGCGGTGGACTAGCGGGAGAGGCAGATACGCAGTATTTT. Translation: CASGGLAGEADTQYF.

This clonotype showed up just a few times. In DNA, the CDR3 is TGTGCCAGCAGCTTTAATCGGGGTTACAATGAGCAGTTCTTC. Translation: CASSFNRGYNEQFF. The gene calls are TRBV7-9 and TRBJ2-1, with D possibly matching TRBD2 (5 bases). The germline V gene has CDR1 SEHNR and CDR2 FQNEAQ (reference sequence). Trimming removed 3 bases at V and 4 bases at J, with 10 bases between. The CDR3 is 14 residues long.

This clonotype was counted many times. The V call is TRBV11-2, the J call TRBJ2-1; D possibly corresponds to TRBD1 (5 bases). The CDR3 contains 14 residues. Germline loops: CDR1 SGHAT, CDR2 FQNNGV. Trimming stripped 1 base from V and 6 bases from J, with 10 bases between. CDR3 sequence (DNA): TGTGCCAGCAGCTTAGTGGACACCGCCAATGAGCAGTTCTTC. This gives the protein CASSLVDTANEQFF.

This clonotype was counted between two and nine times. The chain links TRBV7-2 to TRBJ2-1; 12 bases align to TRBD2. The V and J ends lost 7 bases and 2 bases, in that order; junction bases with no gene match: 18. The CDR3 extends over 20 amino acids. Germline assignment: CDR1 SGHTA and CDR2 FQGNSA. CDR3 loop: CASTLTLTSGSFNPYNEQFF. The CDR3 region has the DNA TGTGCCAGCACCCTAACGTTGACTAGCGGGAGTTTCAACCCCTACAATGAGCAGTTCTTC.

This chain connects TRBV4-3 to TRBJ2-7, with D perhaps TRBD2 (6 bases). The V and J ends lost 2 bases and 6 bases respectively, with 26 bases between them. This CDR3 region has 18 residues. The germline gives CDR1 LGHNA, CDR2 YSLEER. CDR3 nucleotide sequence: TGCGCCAGCAGCCAAAATCGAACTAGCTGGGGCGGGGAAGCCGAGCAGTACTTC. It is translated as CASSQNRTSWGGEAEQYF.

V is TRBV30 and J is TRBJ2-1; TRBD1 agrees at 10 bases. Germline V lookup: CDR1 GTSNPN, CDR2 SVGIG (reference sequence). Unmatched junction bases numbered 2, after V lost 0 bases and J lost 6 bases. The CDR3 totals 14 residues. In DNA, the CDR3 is TGTGCCTGGAGTGTATGGGACAGGGGCAATGAGCAGTTCTTC. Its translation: CAWSVWDRGNEQFF.

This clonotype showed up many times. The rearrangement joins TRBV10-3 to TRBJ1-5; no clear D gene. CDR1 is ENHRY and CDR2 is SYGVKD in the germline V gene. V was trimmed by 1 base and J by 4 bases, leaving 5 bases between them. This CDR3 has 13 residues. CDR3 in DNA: TGTGCCATCAGTGAGTACGGGAATCAGCCCCAGCATTTT. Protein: CAISEYGNQPQHF.

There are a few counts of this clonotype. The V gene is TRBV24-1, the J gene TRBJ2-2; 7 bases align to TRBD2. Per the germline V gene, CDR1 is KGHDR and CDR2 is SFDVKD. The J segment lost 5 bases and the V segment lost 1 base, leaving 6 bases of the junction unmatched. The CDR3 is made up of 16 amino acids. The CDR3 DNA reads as TGTGCCACCAGTGATTTAGAGGGAGCGGGGACCGGGGAGCTGTTTTTT. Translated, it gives CATSDLEGAGTGELFF.

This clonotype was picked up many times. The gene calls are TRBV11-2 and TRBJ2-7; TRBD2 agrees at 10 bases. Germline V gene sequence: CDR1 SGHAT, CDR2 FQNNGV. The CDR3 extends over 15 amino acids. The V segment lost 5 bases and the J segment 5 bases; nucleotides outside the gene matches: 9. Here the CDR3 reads CASSLSGRPPDEQYF. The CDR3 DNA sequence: TGTGCCAGCAGCCTTAGCGGGAGGCCACCCGACGAGCAGTACTTC.

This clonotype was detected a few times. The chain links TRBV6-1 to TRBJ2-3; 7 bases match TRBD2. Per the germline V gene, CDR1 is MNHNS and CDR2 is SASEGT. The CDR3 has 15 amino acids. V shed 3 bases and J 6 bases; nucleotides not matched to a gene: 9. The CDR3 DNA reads TGTGCCAGCAGTGATGGGCGGGAGCTTACGGATACGCAGTATTTT. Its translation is CASSDGRELTDTQYF.

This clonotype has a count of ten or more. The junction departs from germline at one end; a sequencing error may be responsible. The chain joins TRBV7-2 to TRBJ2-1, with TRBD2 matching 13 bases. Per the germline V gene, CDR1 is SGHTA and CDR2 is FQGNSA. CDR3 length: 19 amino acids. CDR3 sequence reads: CASSLAAETSGRAYNEQSF. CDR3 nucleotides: TGTGCCAGCAGCTTAGCCGCCGAAACTAGCGGGAGGGCTTACAATGAGCAGTCCTTC.

The CDR3 region is CASSFLGGDNTEAFF. CDR3 bases: TGTGCCAGCAGCTTTTTGGGGGGCGATAACACTGAAGCTTTCTTT. The chain couples TRBV7-3 to TRBJ1-1, with a tentative D call TRBD1 (6 bases). The germline V gene encodes CDR1 SGHTA and CDR2 FQGTGA. The CDR3 is made up of 15 amino acids. Trimming took 3 bases from V and 2 from J, leaving 13 bases between them.

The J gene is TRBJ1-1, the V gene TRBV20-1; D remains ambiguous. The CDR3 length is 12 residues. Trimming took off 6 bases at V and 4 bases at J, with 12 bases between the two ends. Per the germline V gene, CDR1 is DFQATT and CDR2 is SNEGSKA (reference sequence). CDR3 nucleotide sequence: TGCAGTGCCCCACCCCTGGGCACTGAAGCTTTCTTT. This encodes CSAPPLGTEAFF.

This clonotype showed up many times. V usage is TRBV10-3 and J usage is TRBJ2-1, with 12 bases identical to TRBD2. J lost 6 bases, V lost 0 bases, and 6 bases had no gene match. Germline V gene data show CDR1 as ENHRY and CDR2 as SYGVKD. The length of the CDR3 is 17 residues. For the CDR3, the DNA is TGTGCCATCAGTGAGTCTGGACTAGCGGGACCTTCCAATGAGCAGTTCTTC. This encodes CAISESGLAGPSNEQFF.

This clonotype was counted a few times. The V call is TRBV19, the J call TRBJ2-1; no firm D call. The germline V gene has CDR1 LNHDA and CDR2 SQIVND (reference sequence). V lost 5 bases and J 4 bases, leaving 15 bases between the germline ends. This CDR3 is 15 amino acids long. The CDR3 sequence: CASSLGGELYNEQFF. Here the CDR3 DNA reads TGTGCCAGTAGTTTGGGCGGCGAGCTTTACAATGAGCAGTTCTTC.

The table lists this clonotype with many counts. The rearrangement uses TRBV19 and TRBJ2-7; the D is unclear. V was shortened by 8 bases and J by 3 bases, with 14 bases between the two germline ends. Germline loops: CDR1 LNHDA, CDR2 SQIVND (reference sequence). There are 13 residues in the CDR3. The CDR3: CASGRGNSYEQYF. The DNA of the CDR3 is TGTGCCAGTGGTCGAGGAAACAGCTACGAGCAGTACTTC.

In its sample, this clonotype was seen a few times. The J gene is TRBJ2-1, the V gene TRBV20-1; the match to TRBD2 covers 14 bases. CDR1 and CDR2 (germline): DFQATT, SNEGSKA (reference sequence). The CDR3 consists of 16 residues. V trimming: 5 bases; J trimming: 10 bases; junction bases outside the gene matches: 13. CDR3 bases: TGCAGTGCTGGGGTTTCCGGGACTAGCGGGAGATGGGAGCAGTTCTTC. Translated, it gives CSAGVSGTSGRWEQFF.

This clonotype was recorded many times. CDR3 nucleotides: TGTGCCAGCAGTGAAGGACAGAATAATTCACCCCTCCACTTT. It codes for CASSEGQNNSPLHF. The gene calls are TRBV25-1 and TRBJ1-6; the D gene is possibly TRBD1 (6 bases). Germline loops: CDR1 MGHDK, CDR2 SYGVNS. Trimming took 2 bases from V and 5 from J, leaving 7 bases between them. CDR3 length equals 14 residues.

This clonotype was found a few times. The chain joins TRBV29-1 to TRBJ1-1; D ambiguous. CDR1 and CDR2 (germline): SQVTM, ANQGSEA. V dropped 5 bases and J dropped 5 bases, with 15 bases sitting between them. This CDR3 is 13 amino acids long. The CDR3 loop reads CSVRVGSGTEAFF. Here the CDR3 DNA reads TGCAGCGTTCGGGTGGGGTCGGGGACTGAAGCTTTCTTT. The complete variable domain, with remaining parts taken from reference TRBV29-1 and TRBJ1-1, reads SAVISQKPSRDICQRGTSLTIQCQVDSQVTMMFWYRQQPGQSLTLIATANQGSEATYESGFVIDKFPISRPNLTFSTLTVSNMSPEDSSIYLCSVRVGSGTEAFFGQGTRLTVV.